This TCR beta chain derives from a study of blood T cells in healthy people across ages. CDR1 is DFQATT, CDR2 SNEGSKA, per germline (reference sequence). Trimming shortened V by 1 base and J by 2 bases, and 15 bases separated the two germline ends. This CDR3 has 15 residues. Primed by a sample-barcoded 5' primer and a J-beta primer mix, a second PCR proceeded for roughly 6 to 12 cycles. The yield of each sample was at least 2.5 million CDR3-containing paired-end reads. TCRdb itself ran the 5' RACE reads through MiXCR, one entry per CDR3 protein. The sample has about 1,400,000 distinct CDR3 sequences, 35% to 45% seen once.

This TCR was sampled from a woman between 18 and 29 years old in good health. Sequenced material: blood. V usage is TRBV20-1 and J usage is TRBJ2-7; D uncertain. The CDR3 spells CSARGSAVTPYEQYF. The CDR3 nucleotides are TGCAGTGCTAGAGGGTCGGCGGTGACCCCCTACGAGCAGTACTTC.